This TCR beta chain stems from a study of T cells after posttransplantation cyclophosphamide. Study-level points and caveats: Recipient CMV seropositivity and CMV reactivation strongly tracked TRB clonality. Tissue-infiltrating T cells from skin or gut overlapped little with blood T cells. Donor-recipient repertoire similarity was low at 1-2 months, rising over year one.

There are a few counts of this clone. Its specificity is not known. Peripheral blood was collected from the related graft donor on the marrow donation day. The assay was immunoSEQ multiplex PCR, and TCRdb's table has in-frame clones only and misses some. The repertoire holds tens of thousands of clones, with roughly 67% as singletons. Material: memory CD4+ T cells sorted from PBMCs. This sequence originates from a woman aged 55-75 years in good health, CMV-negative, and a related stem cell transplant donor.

Here the CDR3 DNA reads TGTGCCAGCAGCAACGAGCGGGAGGGAGCAGATACGCAGTATTTT. Translated: CASSNEREGADTQYF. The chain links TRBV21-1 to TRBJ2-3; the table calls TRBD2, which could not be checked here. TRBV21-1 constitutes a pseudogene. The CDR3 covers 15 residues.